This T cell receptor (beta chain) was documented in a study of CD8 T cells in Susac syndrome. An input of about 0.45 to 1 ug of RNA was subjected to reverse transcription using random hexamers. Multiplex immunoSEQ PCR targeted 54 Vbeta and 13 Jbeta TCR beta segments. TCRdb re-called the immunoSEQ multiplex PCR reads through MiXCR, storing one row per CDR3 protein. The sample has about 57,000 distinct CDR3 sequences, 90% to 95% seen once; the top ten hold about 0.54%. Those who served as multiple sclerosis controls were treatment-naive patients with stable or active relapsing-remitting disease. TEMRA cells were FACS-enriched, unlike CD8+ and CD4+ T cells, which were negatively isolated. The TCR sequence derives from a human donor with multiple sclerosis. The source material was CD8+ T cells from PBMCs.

The CDR3 spells CASSLGQILNEKLFF. CDR3 DNA: TGTGCCAGCAGCTTAGGACAGATCCTTAATGAAAAACTGTTTTTT. This chain joins TRBV13 and TRBJ1-4, with D unresolved. The V gene lost 0 bases and the J gene lost 4 bases, with 9 bases spanning the gap. This CDR3 is 15 amino acids long. Germline-derived CDR1 and CDR2 are PRHDT and FYEKMQ (reference sequence).